Here is one T cell receptor (beta chain) with its context. The antigen is undetermined. This specimen comes from a study of T-cell reconstitution after alpha-beta-depleted transplantation in children. Overall study findings and caveats: Surviving recipient T cells and thymic progenitors accounted for the high day-60 TCRbeta diversity observed in some patients. Fresh T-cell production supplied most of the T-cell counts and diversity seen one year after transplant. Where alpha-beta T cells came from about two months after transplant was reportedly several hundred expanded graft clones.

Unique molecular identifiers were used to barcode this TCRbeta library. Using its own MiXCR run on the PCR reads, TCRdb lists one record per CDR3 protein. Among 90,000 to 100,000 distinct CDR3 sequences, less than 25% were seen once, and the ten largest hold about 21%. The TCR originated in a boy younger than 10 with acute lymphoblastic leukemia, due to receive a stem cell transplant. The specimen was PBMCs, collected before TCRalphabeta/CD19-depleted stem cell transplant.

The DNA for the CDR3 is TGTGCCAGCAGCCCCGGGACGCTTGCCCCCTACGAGCAGTACTTC. This sequence encodes CASSPGTLAPYEQYF. The rearrangement joins TRBV13 to TRBJ2-7; TRBD1 or TRBD2 may be the D gene (5 bases each). V was pared by 5 bases and J by 2 bases, with 16 bases between. The germline V gene encodes CDR1 PRHDT and CDR2 FYEKMQ (reference sequence). This CDR3 region has 15 residues.